This is a list of T cell receptor beta chains from one sample in a study of CD8+CD57+ T cells in acquired aplastic anemia. TCRdb recomputed calls from the reads with MiXCR, one row per CDR3 protein. The sample holds over 150,000 distinct CDR3 sequences; 45% to 60% are singletons and the top ten take 10% to 15%. What was sequenced was sorted CD4+, CD8+, or CD8+CD57+ T cells (not recorded which) from PBMCs. These receptors originate from a human donor with aplastic anemia. The CDR3 runs from the conserved cysteine through the conserved F or W. D genes are given only for firm matches. Not every row has a clone size; where given, it reads once, few, many or a size class.

CDR3: CASSGDRGGYGYTF
DNA: TGTGCCAGCAGTGGGGACAGAGGCGGCTATGGCTACACCTTC
V: TRBV2
size: -
D: TRBD1
J: TRBJ1-2

CDR3: CSARDPQGNYEQYF
DNA: TGCAGTGCTAGAGATCCGCAAGGTAACTACGAGCAGTACTTC
V: TRBV20-1
size: many
D: -
J: TRBJ2-7

CDR3: CASSEVAGSRYEQYF
DNA: TGTGCCAGCAGTGAAGTGGCAGGTTCACGCTACGAGCAGTACTTC
V: TRBV6-1
size: many
D: -
J: TRBJ2-7

CDR3: CASTLGLTDTQYF
DNA: TGTGCCAGCACCCTCGGGCTCACAGATACGCAGTATTTT
V: TRBV7-8
size: many
D: -
J: TRBJ2-3

CDR3: CKNWQPQHF
DNA: TGCAAGAACTGGCAGCCCCAGCATTTT
V: TRBV20-1
size: -
D: -
J: TRBJ1-5

CDR3: CASSQGPGSFYEQYF
DNA: TGTGCCAGCAGCCAAGGGCCAGGGTCGTTCTACGAGCAGTACTTC
V: TRBV14
size: -
D: -
J: TRBJ2-7

CDR3: CASSEGMNTEAFF
DNA: TGTGCCAGTAGTGAGGGGATGAACACTGAAGCTTTCTTT
V: TRBV19
size: -
D: -
J: TRBJ1-1

CDR3: CASSLTGKMYEQYF
DNA: TGTGCCAGCAGTTTGACAGGGAAGATGTACGAGCAGTACTTC
V: TRBV12-3/TRBV12-4
size: -
D: TRBD1
J: TRBJ2-7

CDR3: CASKETITMDEQFF
DNA: TGCGCCAGCAAGGAGACTATTACAATGGATGAGCAGTTCTTC
V: TRBV10-2
size: -
D: -
J: TRBJ2-1

CDR3: CSVDPGQGRGYTF
DNA: TGCAGCGTCGACCCGGGGCAGGGTAGGGGCTACACCTTC
V: TRBV29-1
size: -
D: -
J: TRBJ1-2

CDR3: CASSQEALLNTEAFF
DNA: TGCGCCAGCAGCCAAGAAGCGTTATTGAACACTGAAGCTTTCTTT
V: TRBV4-1
size: -
D: -
J: TRBJ1-1

CDR3: CASSPPGPEQYF
DNA: TGTGCCAGCAGCCCCCCAGGGCCCGAGCAGTACTTC
V: TRBV7-2
size: -
D: -
J: TRBJ2-7

CDR3: CASSLEADEKLFF
DNA: TGTGCCAGCAGCTTAGAAGCTGATGAAAAACTGTTTTTT
V: TRBV7-6
size: few
D: -
J: TRBJ1-4

CDR3: CAWNAGANYGYTF
DNA: TGTGCCTGGAATGCAGGGGCTAACTATGGCTACACCTTC
V: TRBV30
size: few
D: -
J: TRBJ1-2

CDR3: CAISDSTERQETQYF
DNA: TGTGCCATCAGTGATTCGACAGAGCGACAAGAGACCCAGTACTTC
V: TRBV10-3
size: -
D: -
J: TRBJ2-5

CDR3: CATSQGDTQYF
DNA: TGTGCCACCAGTCAAGGGGATACGCAGTATTTT
V: TRBV24-1
size: -
D: -
J: TRBJ2-3

CDR3: CASSVKEAGGYTF
DNA: TGTGCCAGCAGTGTCAAGGAGGCAGGCGGCTACACCTTC
V: TRBV25-1
size: many
D: -
J: TRBJ1-2

CDR3: CSVSDAGAAEAFF
DNA: TGCAGCGTCAGCGATGCGGGGGCTGCTGAAGCTTTCTTT
V: TRBV29-1
size: few
D: -
J: TRBJ1-1

CDR3: CASSVRHRDSPLHF
DNA: TGTGCCAGCAGTGTGCGGCACCGGGATTCACCCCTCCACTTT
V: TRBV2
size: -
D: -
J: TRBJ1-6

CDR3: CSATAEGRYGYTF
DNA: TGCAGTGCTACGGCAGAGGGCCGATACGGCTACACCTTC
V: TRBV20-1
size: many
D: -
J: TRBJ1-2

CDR3: CASSPEAGHFPSGTNVLTF
DNA: TGCGCCAGCAGCCCAGAGGCAGGACACTTCCCCTCTGGGACCAACGTCCTGACTTTC
V: TRBV3-1
size: -
D: -
J: TRBJ2-6

CDR3: CASSISLREQFF
DNA: TGTGCCAGTAGTATATCGTTACGCGAGCAGTTCTTC
V: TRBV19
size: many
D: -
J: TRBJ2-1

CDR3: CASSRTGGSYEQYF
DNA: TGTGCCAGCAGCAGGACAGGGGGCTCCTACGAGCAGTACTTC
V: TRBV5-5
size: once
D: TRBD1
J: TRBJ2-7

CDR3: CASIYGTNSPLHF
DNA: TGTGCCAGCATTTACGGGACGAATTCACCCCTCCACTTT
V: TRBV6-6
size: many
D: -
J: TRBJ1-6

CDR3: CASSEGSGGQETQYF
DNA: TGTGCCAGCAGTGAGGGTAGCGGGGGACAAGAGACCCAGTACTTC
V: TRBV25-1
size: few
D: TRBD2
J: TRBJ2-5

CDR3: CAWSVLQNYGYTF
DNA: TGTGCCTGGAGTGTACTCCAGAACTATGGCTACACCTTC
V: TRBV30
size: -
D: -
J: TRBJ1-2

CDR3: CASGRVAGYEQYF
DNA: TGCGCCAGTGGTCGGGTGGCAGGCTACGAGCAGTACTTC
V: TRBV10-1
size: few
D: -
J: TRBJ2-7

CDR3: CASSLSGFGYTF
DNA: TGTGCCAGCAGCTTATCCGGGTTTGGCTACACCTTC
V: TRBV11-3
size: -
D: -
J: TRBJ1-2

CDR3: CASSGRGQPQHF
DNA: TGTGCCAGTAGCGGCAGGGGTCAGCCCCAGCATTTT
V: TRBV19
size: -
D: -
J: TRBJ1-5

CDR3: CASSERTEETQYF
DNA: TGTGCCAGCAGTGAAAGGACAGAAGAGACCCAGTACTTC
V: TRBV6-1
size: many
D: -
J: TRBJ2-5